This T cell receptor (beta chain) emerged from a study of T cells in Graves' hyperthyroidism and ophthalmopathy. This clonotype showed up just a few times. No antigen is known for it. Overall study findings and caveats: Separation of ophthalmopathy from stable hyperthyroidism was achieved by a 13 V-J model.

Trimming left V 0 bases short and J 7 bases short, with 10 bases between. CDR1 is MNHNY, CDR2 SVGAGI, per germline (reference sequence). This CDR3 region has 14 residues. It was RNA transcripts that yielded the amplified TCR beta CDR3 regions. The HTBI set primed first-round TCR CDR3 RT-PCR. TCRdb reprocessed the multiplex PCR reads via MiXCR and lists one record per CDR3 protein. Here the sample spans 650,000 to 850,000 distinct CDR3 sequences, about 17% being singletons. The source of this sequence is a woman between 50 and 59 years old with Graves' hyperthyroidism that later progressed to Graves' ophthalmopathy. J is TRBJ1-5 and V is TRBV6-6, with D unresolved. Sequenced: blood. Here the CDR3 reads CASSYSTPGQPQHF. The CDR3 DNA reads TGTGCCAGCAGTTACTCGACTCCCGGACAGCCCCAGCATTTT.